This TCR beta chain was recovered during a study of T-cell reconstitution after alpha-beta-depleted transplantation in children. Using unique molecular identifiers, the investigators prepared the TCRbeta library. TCRdb re-called the PCR reads through MiXCR, storing one row per CDR3 protein. The sample yields 250,000 to 400,000 distinct CDR3 sequences, around 20% seen once. Trimming stripped 6 bases from V and 1 base from J, with 6 bases between. The CDR3 length is 12 residues. Germline CDR1 reads SGHTA; CDR2 reads FQGNSA. The count of this clonotype is one. Its antigen remains unknown. Study-level findings and limits: High day-60 TCRbeta diversity in some patients came from surviving recipient T cells and thymic progenitors.

The material was PBMCs, mostly from graft donor cells, obtained 180 days after TCRalphabeta/CD19-depleted stem cell transplant. The source is a male patient between 5 and 17 years old who had a stem cell transplant for acute lymphoblastic leukemia, so the T cells may come from the graft donor. The V call is TRBV7-2, the J call TRBJ2-5; D gene uncertain. CDR3 amino acids: CASRLVQETQYF. The CDR3 DNA sequence: TGTGCCAGCAGACTTGTCCAAGAGACCCAGTACTTC. Complete variable domain (other parts from reference TRBV7-2 and TRBJ2-5): GAGVSQSPSNKVTEKGKDVELRCDPISGHTALYWYRQSLGQGLEFLIYFQGNSAPDKSGLPSDRFSAERTGGSVSTLTIQRTQQEDSAVYLCASRLVQETQYFGPGTRLLVL.